This TCR beta chain originates from a study of cytomegalovirus exposure and HLA in healthy donors. Turning to the study itself: Membership in the Caucasian-associated ancestry cluster was found for around four fifths of fewer than 450 genotyped donors.

The donors comprised healthy bone marrow donors. On this clone itself: Its specificity is unknown.

This CDR3 has 11 amino acids. In germline, CDR1 is GTSNPN, CDR2 SVGIG (reference sequence). The V end lost 4 bases, the J end lost 2 bases, and 3 bases lay between the germline ends. This PCR relied on a set of 60 Vbeta primers and 13 Jbeta primers. The protocol was immunoSEQ multiplex PCR, while the TCRdb copy is restricted to in-frame clones and leaves out a portion. The data hold 55,000 to 70,000 clones, with about 84% observed a single time. Study-level points and caveats: Among the CMV-associated chains, a few were confirmed in vitro as specific for CMV antigens.

This clonotype was sampled from a man younger than 35 in good health and CMV-seropositive. The chain links TRBV30 to TRBJ2-1; no firm D call. Material: PBMCs. This CDR3 is CAWTAYNEQFF. Here the CDR3 DNA reads TGTGCCTGGACAGCCTACAATGAGCAGTTCTTC.